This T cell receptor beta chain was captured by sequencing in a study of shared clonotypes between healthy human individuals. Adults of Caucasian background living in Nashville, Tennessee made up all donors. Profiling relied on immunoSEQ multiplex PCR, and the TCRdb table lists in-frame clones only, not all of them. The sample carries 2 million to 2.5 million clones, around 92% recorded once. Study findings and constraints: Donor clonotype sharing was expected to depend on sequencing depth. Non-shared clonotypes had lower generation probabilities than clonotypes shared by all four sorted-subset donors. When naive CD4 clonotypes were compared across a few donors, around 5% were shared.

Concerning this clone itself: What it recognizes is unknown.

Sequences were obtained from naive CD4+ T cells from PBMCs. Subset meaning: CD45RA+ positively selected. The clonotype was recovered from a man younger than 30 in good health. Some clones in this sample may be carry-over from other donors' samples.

The CDR3 DNA follows: TGTGCCAGCAGTTCCACTTTGTACGAGCAGTACTTC. Protein: CASSSTLYEQYF. The genes are TRBV27 and TRBJ2-7; no clear D gene. V lost 4 bases and J lost 4, with 8 bases in between. The germline gives CDR1 MNHEY, CDR2 SMNVEV (reference sequence). The CDR3 is 12 amino acids.